A selection of T cell receptor beta chains follows, all from one sample in a study of shared clonotypes between healthy human individuals. The method was immunoSEQ multiplex PCR; TCRdb's version includes in-frame clones alone and lacks a portion of them. The sample includes 2,500,000 or so clones, roughly 93% of them seen just once. The sequenced sample was naive CD4+ T cells from PBMCs. These receptors were collected from a young man in good health. Some clones in this sample may be carry-over from other donors' samples. The CDR3 runs from the conserved cysteine through the conserved F or W. Rows may omit the clone size; those that give it use once, few, many or a size class.

>TRBV7-2|TRBJ2-7|NA
CASSSRTTYEQYF
>TRBV7-9|TRBJ1-4|once
CASSGLGTGAEKLFF
>TRBV6-1|TRBJ2-7|NA
CASNPPRPDYEQYF
>TRBV7-3|TRBJ2-1|NA
CASSLTSPLLRNEQFF
>TRBV9|TRBJ2-4|NA
CASSVAAGQGNIQYF
>TRBV15|TRBJ1-1|NA
CATSRDIRDSEAFF
>TRBV6-5|TRBJ2-2|NA
CASSRTGGNTGELFF
>TRBV7-8|NA|NA
CASSFGGLAGIGEQYF
>TRBV9|TRBJ2-3|NA
CASSVEGPLAGTDTQYF
>TRBV9|TRBJ2-3|once
CASSPRSYTDTQYF
>TRBV10-1|TRBJ2-2|NA
CASSETQTGELFF
>TRBV7-3|TRBJ1-2|NA
CASSSAQITGDYGYTF
>TRBV6-1|TRBJ2-3|NA
CASSDRTDTQYF
>TRBV19|TRBJ2-7|NA
CASSIPGQDERKDF
>TRBV5-5|TRBJ2-2|NA
CASSRGAGYIGELFF
>TRBV2|TRBJ1-2|NA
CASFQGGTNYGYTF
>TRBV5-4|TRBJ2-5|NA
CASSLLDGVGETQYF
>TRBV5-4|TRBJ1-2|NA
CASSFQGFNYGYTF
>TRBV7-2|TRBJ2-7|NA
CASSLGGRVTYEQYF
>TRBV29-1|TRBJ2-7|NA
CSVKQGGSSYEQYF
>TRBV27|TRBJ2-7|NA
CASSSYQGTYEQYF
>TRBV5-1|TRBJ2-7|NA
CASSLSGRVYEQYF
>TRBV5-4|TRBJ2-1|NA
CASSAKSGDEQFF
>TRBV7-2|TRBJ2-7|NA
CASRGELAGYEQYF
>TRBV19|TRBJ2-7|NA
CASSSPGGLPPYEQYF
>TRBV5-5|TRBJ2-2|NA
CASSLGPGAGELFF
>TRBV28|TRBJ1-2|NA
CASSSFYGYTF
>TRBV2|TRBJ2-4|NA
CASGDSLAKNIQYF
>TRBV28|NA|once
CASSLSYGAYEQYF
>TRBV9|TRBJ2-2|NA
CASSGTGGPGGTGELFF
>TRBV7-2|TRBJ1-5|NA
CASSLGQRDQPQHF
>TRBV7-6|TRBJ1-1|NA
CASSTGQGRPPEAFF
>TRBV10-3|TRBJ2-7|NA
CAISESGRTVGYF
>TRBV15|TRBJ2-3|NA
CATSRGTVSTDTQYF
>TRBV28|TRBJ2-7|NA
CASSWAKGRVYEQYF
>TRBV7-2|TRBJ1-2|few
CASSGWDNPDGYTF
>TRBV28|TRBJ2-5|once
CASTTGRQETQYF
>TRBV5-6|TRBJ1-2|NA
CASSLNRNYGYTF
>TRBV5-8|TRBJ1-1|NA
CASSHMRGAKTEAFF
>TRBV5-4|TRBJ2-7|once
CASSLASNGIYEQYF
>TRBV19|TRBJ2-5|NA
CASSTGGWAETQYF
>TRBV7-3|TRBJ1-6|NA
CASSLDRNSPLHF
>TRBV18|TRBJ2-3|NA
CASSPRQADTQYF
>TRBV7-9|TRBJ1-2|once
CASSLVEDGYTF